This entry lists 17 T cell receptor beta chains sequenced from one sample in a study of response to subunit inactivated influenza vaccine. In TCRdb, the RT-PCR reads were re-called with MiXCR into one record per CDR3 protein. The sample yields under 750,000 distinct CDR3 sequences, over 9.5% seen once. Sample: PBMCs from blood, taken on the day of vaccination. All receptors come from a man over 45 who received an inactivated influenza vaccine.

This chain uses TRBV3-1 with TRBJ2-1; no clear D. The CDR3 length is 16 residues. Germline assignment: CDR1 LGHDT and CDR2 YNNKEL (reference sequence). V dropped 0 bases and J dropped 1 base, with 10 bases sitting between them. DNA for the CDR3: TGTGCCAGCAGCCAAGATCTGGGCTCATCCTACAATGAGCAGTTCTTC. The encoded protein is CASSQDLGSSYNEQFF.

The chain joins TRBV2 to TRBJ2-3, with 8 bases matching TRBD2. This CDR3 has 15 amino acids. V was pared by 0 bases and J by 4 bases, with 3 bases of the junction left unmatched. The germline V gene has CDR1 SNHLY and CDR2 FYNNEI. CDR3 region: CASSEAGAGADTQYF. CDR3 coding DNA: TGTGCCAGCAGTGAAGCGGGAGCGGGAGCAGATACGCAGTATTTT.

The J gene is TRBJ1-1, the V gene TRBV5-1; weak D call: TRBD1 (6 bases). CDR3 size: 15 residues. Germline lookup yields CDR1 SGHRS and CDR2 YFSETQ. V lost 5 bases and J lost 6, with 20 bases in between. In nucleotides, the CDR3 is TGCGCCAGCAGGAAATCGGGCTCGGGGGGCCCTGAAGCTTTCTTT. Translating gives CASRKSGSGGPEAFF.

The V call is TRBV12-3 or TRBV12-4, the J call TRBJ2-7, with D possibly matching TRBD2 (6 bases). Trimming removed 7 bases at V and 3 bases at J, with 10 bases between. This CDR3 contains 12 residues. This chain's CDR3 is CASTEGYYEQYF. DNA of the CDR3: TGTGCCAGCACGGAGGGGTACTACGAGCAGTACTTC.

This clonotype was recorded many times. The V and J genes are TRBV7-3 and TRBJ1-1; 7 bases align to TRBD1. Germline loops: CDR1 SGHTA, CDR2 FQGTGA. CDR3 length: 15 residues. J gave up 0 bases and V 2 bases, and 3 bases lay outside the gene matches. CDR3 protein: CASSLEGQLNTEAFF. The CDR3 DNA follows: TGTGCCAGCAGCTTAGAGGGACAGCTGAACACTGAAGCTTTCTTT.

There are a few counts of this clonotype. This sequence joins TRBV20-1 and TRBJ1-4; 7 nucleotides match TRBD1. This CDR3 spans 13 amino acids. From germline, CDR1 is DFQATT and CDR2 SNEGSKA (reference sequence). V gave up 5 bases and J gave up 7 bases; unmatched junction bases: 7. Here the CDR3 reads CSARQGLFEKLFF. As DNA, the CDR3 is TGCAGTGCTCGACAGGGATTGTTTGAAAAACTGTTTTTT.

This clonotype was observed once. A much larger clone lies one base from this, so it may be a read error. The rearrangement links TRBV10-3 to TRBJ1-6, with D perhaps TRBD1 (5 bases). Trimming stripped 4 bases from V and 11 bases from J, with 18 bases between. CDR3 length: 15 amino acids. Germline V gene lookup returns CDR1 ENHRY and CDR2 SYGVKD. The CDR3 spells CAISGQGVRNPPLHF. The CDR3 nucleotides read TGTGCCATCAGTGGCCAGGGCGTGAGGAATCCACCCCTCCACTTT.

This clonotype was seen only a few times. The CDR3 spells CASRQQNEKLFF. In nucleotides, the CDR3 is TGTGCCAGCAGGCAGCAGAATGAAAAACTGTTTTTT. This chain connects TRBV27 to TRBJ1-4; no definite D call. CDR3 length: 12 residues. V lost 6 bases and J lost 5, with 7 bases in between. Per the germline V gene, CDR1 is MNHEY and CDR2 is SMNVEV (reference sequence).

The CDR3 bases are TGCGCCAGCAGCTTGGACGGACAGGGGGCGCTTTCCGGGGAGCTGTTTTTT. Amino acids: CASSLDGQGALSGELFF. This sequence joins TRBV5-1 and TRBJ2-2, with 11 positions matching TRBD1. The CDR3 covers 17 residues. Germline lookup yields CDR1 SGHRS and CDR2 YFSETQ. Trimming at V came to 0 bases and at J to 6 bases, leaving 7 bases not matched to a gene.

The rearrangement uses TRBV20-1 and TRBJ1-6, with 10 bases aligning to TRBD1. The germline CDR1 and CDR2 sequences are DFQATT and SNEGSKA (reference sequence). The length of the CDR3 is 15 residues. V lost 0 bases and J lost 8; bases outside the gene matches: 4. CDR3 coding DNA: TGCAGTGCTAGAGATCAGGGACAGGGGTATTCACCCCTCCACTTT. It codes for CSARDQGQGYSPLHF.

The sample holds a few counts of this clonotype. The chain uses TRBV12-3 or TRBV12-4 and TRBJ2-1, with 9 bases lining up with TRBD2. The V gene end was trimmed by 1 base and the J gene end by 0 bases; junction bases not matched to a gene: 4. This CDR3 has 17 amino acids. CDR3 DNA: TGTGCCAGCAGTTTAGGGGGACTAGCCGTCTCCTACAATGAGCAGTTCTTC. This sequence encodes CASSLGGLAVSYNEQFF.

The chain combines TRBV11-2 with TRBJ2-1; a weak D match, TRBD2 (6 bases). Germline CDR1 SGHAT, CDR2 FQNNGV. The germline V and J ends were trimmed by 4 bases and 3 bases, with 22 bases remaining between them. CDR3 size: 18 residues. CDR3 in amino acids: CASSYGGTHLSNYNEQFF. The CDR3 DNA follows: TGTGCCAGCAGCTATGGGGGGACCCACCTGTCTAACTACAATGAGCAGTTCTTC.

The sample holds a few counts of this clonotype. A read error may produce the germline difference seen at one junction end. This chain connects TRBV7-9 to TRBJ2-3; D remains unclear. CDR3 length: 13 amino acids. CDR1 is SEHNR and CDR2 is FQNEAQ in the germline V gene (reference sequence). CDR3 sequence: CASTLSSGDTQYF. CDR3 DNA: TGTGCCAGCACCTTATCTTCCGGAGATACGCAGTATTTT.

The rearrangement uses TRBV7-2 and TRBJ2-7; 10 bases align to TRBD2. Germline trimming cut 5 bases from V and 4 bases from J; bases unmatched to any gene: 11. There are 16 residues in the CDR3. Germline lookup yields CDR1 SGHTA and CDR2 FQGNSA. The CDR3 DNA follows: TGTGCCAGCAGCGTCCTCTATTCAGCGGGAGGGTACGAGCAGTACTTC. Protein sequence: CASSVLYSAGGYEQYF.

This clonotype was detected a few times. V is TRBV20-1 and J is TRBJ2-5, with 13 bases aligning to TRBD2. The CDR3 has 15 amino acids. V gave up 3 bases and J gave up 4 bases; unmatched junction bases: 5. The germline CDR1 and CDR2 sequences are DFQATT and SNEGSKA (reference sequence). The CDR3 DNA is TGCAGTGCTAGCGGACTAGCGGGAGCCCGAGAGACCCAGTACTTC. It encodes CSASGLAGARETQYF.

The gene calls are TRBV3-1 and TRBJ2-7; the D is unclear. This CDR3 has 13 amino acids. V was trimmed by 2 bases and J by 3 bases, leaving 8 bases between them. CDR1 is LGHDT, CDR2 YNNKEL, per germline (reference sequence). The CDR3 loop reads CASSQTADYEQYF. The CDR3 DNA follows: TGTGCCAGCAGCCAAACGGCGGACTACGAGCAGTACTTC.

This clonotype has a handful of counts. V is TRBV5-8 and J is TRBJ1-2; 7 bases fit TRBD1. V lost 0 bases, J lost 5 bases, and 7 bases stayed unmatched. This CDR3 has 15 residues. Germline CDR1 is SGHTS and CDR2 is YDEGEE. In DNA form, the CDR3 reads TGTGCCAGCAGCTTGGATGCCAGGGGGGGATATGGCTACACCTTC. Its translation: CASSLDARGGYGYTF. The entire variable domain, with the rest obtained from reference TRBV5-8 and TRBJ1-2, is as follows: EAGVTQSPTHLIKTRGQQATLRCSPISGHTSVYWYQQALGLGLQFLLWYDEGEERNRGNFPPRFSGRQFPNYSSELNVNALELEDSALYLCASSLDARGGYGYTFGSGTRLTVV.